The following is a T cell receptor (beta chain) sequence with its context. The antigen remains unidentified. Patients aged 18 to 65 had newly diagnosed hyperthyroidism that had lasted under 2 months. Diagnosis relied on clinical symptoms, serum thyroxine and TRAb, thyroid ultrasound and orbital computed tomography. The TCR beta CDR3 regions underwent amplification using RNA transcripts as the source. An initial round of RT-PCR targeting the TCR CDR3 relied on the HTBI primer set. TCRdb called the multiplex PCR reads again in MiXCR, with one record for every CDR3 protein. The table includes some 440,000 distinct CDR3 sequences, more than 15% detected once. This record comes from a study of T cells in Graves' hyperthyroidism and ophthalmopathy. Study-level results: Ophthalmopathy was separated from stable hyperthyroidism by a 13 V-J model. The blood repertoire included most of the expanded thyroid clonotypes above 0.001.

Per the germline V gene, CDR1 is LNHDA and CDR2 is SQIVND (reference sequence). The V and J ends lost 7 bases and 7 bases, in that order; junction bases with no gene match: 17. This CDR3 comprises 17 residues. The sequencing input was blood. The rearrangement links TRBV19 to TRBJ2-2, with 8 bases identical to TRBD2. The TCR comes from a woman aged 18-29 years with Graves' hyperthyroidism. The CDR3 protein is CASNLRTSSQLGGELFF. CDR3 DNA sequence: TGTGCCAGTAATCTCCGGACTAGCTCCCAGTTAGGCGGGGAGCTGTTTTTT.